What follows are 4 T cell receptor beta chains derived from one specimen sequenced in a study of blood T cells in healthy people across ages (dated by TCRdb to between 2014 and 2016). Library method: 5' RACE. Data came from an Illumina HiSeq 2500. A second PCR of roughly 6 to 12 cycles was performed with a sample-barcoded 5' primer and a J-beta primer mix. TCRdb reran the public reads through fastp at Q25 and MiXCR, keeping productive beta chains. For every CDR3 protein sequence, its rows merge into one entry that carries the most common genes and DNA. This sample lists over 700,000 distinct CDR3 sequences; about 53% were detected once. The ten top clones hold about two fifths of the sample. The sample taken for sequencing was blood. These receptors came from a man older than 75 in good health.

The chain combines TRBV10-3 with TRBJ2-1; D perhaps matches TRBD1 (6 bases). Germline assignment: CDR1 ENHRY and CDR2 SYGVKD. The CDR3 totals 15 residues. Trimming pared 0 bases from V and 8 bases from J, leaving 14 bases between. CDR3 sequence reads: CAISESPDRPHEQFF. The CDR3 nucleotides are TGTGCCATCAGTGAGTCCCCCGACAGGCCCCATGAGCAGTTCTTC.

This CDR3 reads CASSYLTRVSTEAFF. CDR3 coding DNA: TGTGCCAGCAGTTACCTGACACGGGTTAGTACTGAAGCTTTCTTT. The genes are TRBV6-6 and TRBJ1-1, with unresolved D. V gave up 2 bases and J gave up 5 bases, with 15 bases separating them. Germline V gene lookup returns CDR1 MNHNY and CDR2 SVGAGI (reference sequence). CDR3 length: 15 residues.

This clonotype has more than one count but fewer than ten. V gene TRBV9 combines with J gene TRBJ2-1; possibly TRBD2 for D (6 bases). V was pared by 4 bases and J by 5 bases, with 19 bases between. The CDR3 has 16 amino acids. Per germline, CDR1 SGDLS and CDR2 YYNGEE. CDR3 sequence: CASSPPGVSRNNEQFF. The CDR3 nucleotides are TGTGCCAGCAGCCCCCCGGGAGTTTCGAGAAACAATGAGCAGTTCTTC.

J is TRBJ2-5 and V is TRBV13; D gene unclear. The germline V gene has CDR1 PRHDT and CDR2 FYEKMQ (reference sequence). Trimming removed 5 bases at V and 11 bases at J, with 12 bases between. The CDR3 spans 11 residues. The CDR3 protein is CASSTANEQYF. As DNA, the CDR3 is TGTGCCAGCAGCACAGCCAATGAGCAGTACTTC.